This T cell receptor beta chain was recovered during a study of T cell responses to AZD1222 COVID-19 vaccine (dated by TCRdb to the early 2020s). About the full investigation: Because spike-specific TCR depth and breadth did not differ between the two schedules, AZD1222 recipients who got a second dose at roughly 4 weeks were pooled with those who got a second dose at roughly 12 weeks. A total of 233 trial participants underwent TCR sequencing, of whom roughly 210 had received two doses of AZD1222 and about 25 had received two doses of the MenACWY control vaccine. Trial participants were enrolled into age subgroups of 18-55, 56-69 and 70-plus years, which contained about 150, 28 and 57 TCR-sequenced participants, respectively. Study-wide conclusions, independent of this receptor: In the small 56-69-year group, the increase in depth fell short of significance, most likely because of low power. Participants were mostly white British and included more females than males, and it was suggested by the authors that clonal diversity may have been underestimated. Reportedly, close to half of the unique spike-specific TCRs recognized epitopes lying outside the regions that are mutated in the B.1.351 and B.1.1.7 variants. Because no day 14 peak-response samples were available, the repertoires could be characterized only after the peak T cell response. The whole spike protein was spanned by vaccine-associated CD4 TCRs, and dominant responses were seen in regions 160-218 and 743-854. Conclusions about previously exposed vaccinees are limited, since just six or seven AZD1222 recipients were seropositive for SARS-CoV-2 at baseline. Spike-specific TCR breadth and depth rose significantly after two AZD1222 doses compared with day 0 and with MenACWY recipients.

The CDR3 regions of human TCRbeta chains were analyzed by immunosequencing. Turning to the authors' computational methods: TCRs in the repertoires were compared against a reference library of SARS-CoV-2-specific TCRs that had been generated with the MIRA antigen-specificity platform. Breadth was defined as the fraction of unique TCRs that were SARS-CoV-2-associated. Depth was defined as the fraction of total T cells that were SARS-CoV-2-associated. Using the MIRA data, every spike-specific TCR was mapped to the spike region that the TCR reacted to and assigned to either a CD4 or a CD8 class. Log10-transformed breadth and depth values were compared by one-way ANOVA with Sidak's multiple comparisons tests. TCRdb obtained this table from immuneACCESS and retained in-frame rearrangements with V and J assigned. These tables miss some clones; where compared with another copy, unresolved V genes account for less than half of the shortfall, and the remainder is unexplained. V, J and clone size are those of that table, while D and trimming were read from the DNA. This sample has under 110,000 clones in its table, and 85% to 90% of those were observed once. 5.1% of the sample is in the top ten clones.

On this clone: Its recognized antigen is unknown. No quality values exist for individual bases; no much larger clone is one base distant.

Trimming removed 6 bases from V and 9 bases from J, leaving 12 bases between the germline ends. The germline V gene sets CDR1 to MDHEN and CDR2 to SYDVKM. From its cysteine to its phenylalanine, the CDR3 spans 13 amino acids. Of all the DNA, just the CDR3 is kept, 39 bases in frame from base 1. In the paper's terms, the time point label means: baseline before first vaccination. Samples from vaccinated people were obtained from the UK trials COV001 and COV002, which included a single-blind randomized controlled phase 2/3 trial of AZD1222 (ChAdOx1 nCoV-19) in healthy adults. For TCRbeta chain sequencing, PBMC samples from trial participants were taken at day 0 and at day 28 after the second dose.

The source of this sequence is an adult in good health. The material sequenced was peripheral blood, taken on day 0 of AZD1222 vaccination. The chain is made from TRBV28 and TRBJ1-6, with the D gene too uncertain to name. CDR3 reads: CASRENRGSPLHF. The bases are TGTGCCAGCAGAGAAAACCGGGGTTCACCCCTCCACTTT.